This passage covers 25 T cell receptor beta chains from one sample sequenced in a study of human T cells and chemical hapten exposure. Time point reported: pre-sensitization, week 0. Noted treatment: therapeutic diphenylcyclopropenone sensitization with weekly scalp DPC. One entry per CDR3 protein, called by TCRdb with MiXCR from the RACE reads. The sample lists a few hundred thousand distinct CDR3 sequences, 4.5% to 7% occurring once. The sample was whole blood, taken in connection with sensitization to the hapten diphenylcyclopropenone (DPC). These receptors all come from a woman between 18 and 29 years old with alopecia areata. Some clones in this sample may be carry-over from other donors' samples.

The rearrangement joins TRBV6-5 to TRBJ2-6; 8 bases map to TRBD1. The V gene's germline CDR1 is MNHEY and CDR2 SVGAGI. V shed 7 bases, J shed 2 bases, and the junction held 4 bases outside the gene matches. The CDR3 is 15 residues long. Written as DNA, the CDR3 is TGTGCCAGCAATTCAGGGGGCGCTGGGGCCAACGTCCTGACTTTC. It is translated as CASNSGGAGANVLTF.

V and J are TRBV7-6 and TRBJ2-1, with TRBD1 matching 7 bases. CDR3 size: 15 residues. Germline-derived CDR1 and CDR2 are SGHVS and FNYEAQ. J gave up 5 bases and V 4 bases, and 8 bases lay outside the gene matches. The CDR3 sequence is CASSSYRDSDNEQFF. CDR3 sequence (DNA): TGTGCCAGCAGCTCGTACCGGGACAGCGACAATGAGCAGTTCTTC.

This clonotype was seen a few times. The genes are TRBV10-3 and TRBJ2-1; tentatively, D is TRBD1 (5 bases). V was trimmed by 4 bases and J by 12 bases, leaving 22 bases between them. Per germline, CDR1 ENHRY and CDR2 SYGVKD. CDR3 length: 15 residues. CDR3 protein: CAISAGTLLARGQFF. CDR3 nucleotide sequence: TGTGCCATCAGTGCGGGCACCCTCCTGGCAAGGGGGCAGTTCTTC.

This chain joins TRBV20-1 and TRBJ1-1; unclear D gene. The length of the CDR3 is 15 residues. Germline V lookup: CDR1 DFQATT, CDR2 SNEGSKA (reference sequence). V lost 0 bases to trimming and J lost 1 base, with 12 bases between them. The CDR3 spells CSARDQRQQNTEAFF. CDR3 nucleotide sequence: TGCAGTGCTAGAGATCAAAGGCAGCAGAACACTGAAGCTTTCTTT.

This chain uses TRBV10-3 with TRBJ1-3; D not certain. The V gene lost 6 bases and the J gene lost 6 bases, with 6 bases spanning the gap. CDR1 ENHRY and CDR2 SYGVKD come from the germline V gene. The CDR3 extends over 11 amino acids. CDR3 in amino acids: CAISLANTIYF. CDR3 sequence (DNA): TGTGCCATCAGCCTGGCAAACACCATATATTTT.

This clonotype has a handful of counts. This chain links TRBV20-1 with TRBJ1-2, with a tentative D call TRBD1 (6 bases). Germline loops: CDR1 DFQATT, CDR2 SNEGSKA (reference sequence). Trimming took off 4 bases at V and 4 bases at J, with 13 bases between the two ends. This CDR3 is 13 amino acids long. The CDR3 region has the DNA TGCAGTGCTACCCGACAGGACACCTATGGCTACACCTTC. It specifies CSATRQDTYGYTF.

Only a few counts were recorded for this clonotype. This rearrangement joins TRBV7-2 to TRBJ2-5; D unclear. The V gene's germline CDR1 is SGHTA and CDR2 FQGNSA. The ends were cut back, 1 base at V and 5 bases at J, with 11 bases in the middle. CDR3 length equals 14 residues. The CDR3 sequence is CASSLVGWAETQYF. The CDR3 nucleotides are TGTGCCAGCAGCTTAGTAGGGTGGGCCGAGACCCAGTACTTC.

The chain couples TRBV4-2 to TRBJ1-6; no firm D call. The CDR3 spans 14 residues. Germline CDR1 is LGHNA and CDR2 is YNFKEQ. Trimming removed 7 bases from V and 7 bases from J, with 14 bases in between. The CDR3 loop is CASTLNQVNSPLHF. The CDR3 nucleotides are TGTGCCAGCACCCTAAACCAAGTCAATTCACCCCTCCACTTT.

This clonotype turned up a few times. This chain uses TRBV11-2 with TRBJ2-3, with unresolved D. This CDR3 has 14 residues. In germline, CDR1 is SGHAT, CDR2 FQNNGV. Trimming cost V 2 bases and J 0 bases, with 6 bases left between them. The CDR3, as DNA: TGTGCCAGCAGCTTAATTGGTAGCACAGATACGCAGTATTTT. Translating it yields CASSLIGSTDTQYF.

The chain employs TRBV25-1 and TRBJ1-2; D remains ambiguous. This CDR3 is built from 13 residues. V shed 7 bases and J shed 4 bases, with 13 bases lying between them. The V gene's germline CDR1 is MGHDK and CDR2 SYGVNS. CDR3 amino acids: CASKYTDSYGYTF. The DNA of the CDR3 is TGTGCCAGCAAGTATACCGATTCCTATGGCTACACCTTC.

This clonotype was seen many times. This chain uses TRBV5-1 with TRBJ2-5, with TRBD2 matching over 9 bases. With 1 base clipped from V and 1 base from J, the junction kept 2 bases outside the gene matches. Germline V gene sequence: CDR1 SGHRS, CDR2 YFSETQ. This CDR3 region has 15 residues. In nucleotides, the CDR3 is TGCGCCAGCAGCTTGATTAGCGGGGGCCAAGAGACCCAGTACTTC. Translating it yields CASSLISGGQETQYF.

There are many counts of this clonotype. J is TRBJ2-7 and V is TRBV6-1; D ambiguous. Trimming cost V 7 bases and J 2 bases, with 15 bases left between them. The CDR3 runs 14 residues. CDR1 is MNHNS, CDR2 SASEGT, per germline. The chain's CDR3 is CASTVTGQPYEQYF. The CDR3 bases are TGTGCCAGCACCGTAACCGGGCAGCCCTACGAGCAGTACTTC.

This clonotype was seen at least ten times. The rearrangement uses TRBV29-1 and TRBJ1-1, with D hard to call. V dropped 1 base and J dropped 8 bases, with 5 bases sitting between them. The CDR3 length is 10 residues. CDR1 is SQVTM, CDR2 ANQGSEA, per germline. CDR3 residues: CSVEGNEAFF. The CDR3 bases are TGCAGCGTTGAAGGGAACGAAGCTTTCTTT.

This clonotype was observed at least ten times. The J gene is TRBJ1-6, the V gene TRBV5-1; D uncertain. CDR3 length equals 16 residues. Deletions cut 5 bases from V and 6 bases from J, with 18 bases between. CDR1 is SGHRS and CDR2 is YFSETQ in the germline V gene. The CDR3 protein is CASSPIQASGNSPLHF. The DNA of the CDR3 is TGCGCCAGCAGTCCGATCCAGGCGAGTGGTAATTCACCCCTCCACTTT. The full variable domain, completed using reference TRBV5-1 and TRBJ1-6, is KAGVTQTPRYLIKTRGQQVTLSCSPISGHRSVSWYQQTPGQGLQFLFEYFSETQRNKGNFPGRFSGRQFSNSRSEMNVSTLELGDSALYLCASSPIQASGNSPLHFGNGTRLTVT.

This clonotype was counted many times. The chain joins TRBV7-2 to TRBJ1-5; D not resolved. Germline V gene lookup returns CDR1 SGHTA and CDR2 FQGNSA. The ends were cut back, 3 bases at V and 5 bases at J, with 8 bases in the middle. CDR3 length: 13 residues. CDR3 in amino acids: CASSFPTDQPQHF. The CDR3, as DNA: TGTGCCAGCAGCTTTCCGACCGATCAGCCCCAGCATTTT.

This clonotype was found many times. The chain uses TRBV4-3 and TRBJ2-3; D may be TRBD2 (6 bases). CDR1 and CDR2 from the germline V gene are LGHNA and YSLEER. The CDR3 runs to 15 residues. V lost 4 bases, J lost 2 bases, and 13 bases lay in between. The CDR3 bases are TGCGCCAGCAGCCGCTATGGCGGGACCACAGATACGCAGTATTTT. Its translation: CASSRYGGTTDTQYF.

This clonotype was picked up many times. The J gene is TRBJ2-7, the V gene TRBV28, with D unclear. The CDR3 runs 14 residues. Per the germline V gene, CDR1 is MDHEN and CDR2 is SYDVKM. V lost 3 bases and J 4 bases, leaving 13 bases between the germline ends. CDR3 sequence: CASSFMLGMYEQYF. CDR3 coding DNA: TGTGCCAGCAGTTTCATGCTGGGTATGTACGAGCAGTACTTC. The whole variable domain, filled in from reference TRBV28 and TRBJ2-7, reads DVKVTQSSRYLVKRTGEKVFLECVQDMDHENMFWYRQDPGLGLRLIYFSYDVKMKEKGDIPEGYSVSREKKERFSLILESASTNQTSMYLCASSFMLGMYEQYFGPGTRLTVT.

Of note for this clonotype: This sequence may be a read error, since a much larger clone differs from it by one base. Without the conserved terminal phenylalanine or tryptophan, this CDR3 likely stems from a read error. Here the CDR3 DNA reads TGTGCCAGCAGGATTGGGAACACTGAAGCTTTCTCT. It yields the protein CASRIGNTEAFS. The V gene is TRBV6-6, the J gene TRBJ1-1; D gene ambiguous. Germline V CDR1 and CDR2: MNHNY, SVGAGI (reference sequence). Trimming removed 6 bases at V and 1 base at J, with 6 bases between. The CDR3 sequence is 12 residues long.

Many counts were recorded for this clonotype. The chain has TRBV7-9 and TRBJ2-5, with TRBD2 matching over 13 bases. This CDR3 is built from 17 residues. Trimming cost V 4 bases and J 1 base; bases outside gene matches: 6. CDR1 SEHNR and CDR2 FQNEAQ come from the germline V gene (reference sequence). CDR3 in amino acids: CASSSRTSGGTQETQYF. The CDR3 nucleotides read TGTGCCAGCAGCTCCAGGACTAGCGGGGGAACCCAAGAGACCCAGTACTTC.

This clonotype has only a few counts. This chain connects TRBV11-2 to TRBJ1-6; no firm D call. Germline CDR1 SGHAT, CDR2 FQNNGV. Trimming took off 0 bases at V and 0 bases at J, with 0 bases between the two ends. This CDR3 has 14 amino acids. This chain's CDR3 is CASSLDSYNSPLHF. The DNA for the CDR3 is TGTGCCAGCAGCTTAGACTCCTATAATTCACCCCTCCACTTT.

This clonotype appeared many times. This chain uses TRBV6-5 with TRBJ1-1; 10 nucleotides align to TRBD1. V shed 8 bases and J 4 bases; nucleotides not matched to a gene: 10. The CDR3 contains 15 residues. Germline V lookup: CDR1 MNHEY, CDR2 SVGAGI. This CDR3 is CASAGTGVIGTEAFF. The CDR3 coding sequence is TGTGCCAGCGCCGGGACAGGGGTTATTGGCACTGAAGCTTTCTTT.

This clonotype was seen a few times. The chain carries TRBV6-6 and TRBJ2-7; TRBD2 might be the D (7 bases). The V and J ends lost 5 bases and 7 bases respectively, with 21 bases between them. This CDR3 comprises 15 residues. Germline V gene sequence: CDR1 MNHNY, CDR2 SVGAGI (reference sequence). CDR3 in DNA: TGTGCCAGCAGTCAACGGGGGGCCGAAGGGAAAGAGCAGTACTTC. Translating gives CASSQRGAEGKEQYF.

This clonotype has a handful of counts. The CDR3 is CASTETPSGANVLTF. CDR3 nucleotides: TGCGCCAGCACCGAGACACCGTCTGGGGCCAACGTCCTGACTTTC. This chain joins TRBV5-1 and TRBJ2-6; no firm D call. V lost 6 bases, J lost 1 base, and 11 bases lay in between. Germline V CDR1 and CDR2: SGHRS, YFSETQ. The CDR3 is 15 residues long.

The rearrangement uses TRBV7-2 and TRBJ2-2, with TRBD1 matching over 9 bases. The CDR3 contains 17 residues. The germline V gene encodes CDR1 SGHTA and CDR2 FQGNSA. V was pared by 7 bases and J by 5 bases, with 14 bases of the junction left unmatched. CDR3 DNA: TGTGCCAGCACCCGACCCCCGGGACAGGGTTCGACCGGGGAGCTGTTTTTT. Residues: CASTRPPGQGSTGELFF.

Many counts were recorded for this clonotype. J is TRBJ2-1 and V is TRBV4-3, with 8 bases matching TRBD2. The CDR3 is made up of 16 amino acids. Per the germline V gene, CDR1 is LGHNA and CDR2 is YSLEER. The ends lost 1 base at V and 12 bases at J; junction bases unmatched: 14. The CDR3: CASSQGFAGGRSVQFF. For the CDR3, the DNA is TGCGCCAGCAGCCAAGGGTTTGCGGGGGGCCGGAGTGTGCAGTTCTTC.